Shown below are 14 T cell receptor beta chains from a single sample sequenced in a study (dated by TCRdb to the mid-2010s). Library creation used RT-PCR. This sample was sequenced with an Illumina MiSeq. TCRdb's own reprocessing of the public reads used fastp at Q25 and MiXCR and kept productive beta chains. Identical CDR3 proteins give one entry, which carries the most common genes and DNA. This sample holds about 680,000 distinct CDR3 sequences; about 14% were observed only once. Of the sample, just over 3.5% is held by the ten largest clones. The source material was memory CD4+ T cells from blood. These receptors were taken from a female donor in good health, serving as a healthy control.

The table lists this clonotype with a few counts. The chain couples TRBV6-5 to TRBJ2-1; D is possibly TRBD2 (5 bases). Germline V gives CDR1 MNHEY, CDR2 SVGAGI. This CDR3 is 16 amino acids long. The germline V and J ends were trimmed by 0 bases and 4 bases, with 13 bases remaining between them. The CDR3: CASSYSVATDYNEQFF. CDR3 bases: TGTGCCAGCAGTTACTCAGTAGCGACCGATTACAATGAGCAGTTCTTC.

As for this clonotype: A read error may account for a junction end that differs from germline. In DNA, the CDR3 is TGTGCTAGCTCACCAGGGGGAGTCGGCGCAGATACGCAGTATTTT. This encodes CASSPGGVGADTQYF. The V call is TRBV18, the J call TRBJ2-3; 7 positions agree with TRBD1. Germline lookup yields CDR1 KGHSH and CDR2 LQKENI. This CDR3 contains 15 residues. Full variable domain (outside the CDR3, taken from reference TRBV18 and TRBJ2-3): NAGVMQNPRHLVRRRGQEARLRCSPMKGHSHVYWYRQLPEEGLKFMVYLQKENIIDESGMPKERFSAEFPKEGPSILRIQQVVRGDSAAYFCASSPGGVGADTQYFGPGTRLTVL.

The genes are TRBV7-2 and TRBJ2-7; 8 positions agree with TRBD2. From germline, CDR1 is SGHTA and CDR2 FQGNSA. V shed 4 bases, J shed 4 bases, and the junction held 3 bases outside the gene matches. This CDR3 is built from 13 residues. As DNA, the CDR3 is TGTGCCAGCAGCTACCCTAGCGGGTACGAGCAGTACTTC. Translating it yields CASSYPSGYEQYF.

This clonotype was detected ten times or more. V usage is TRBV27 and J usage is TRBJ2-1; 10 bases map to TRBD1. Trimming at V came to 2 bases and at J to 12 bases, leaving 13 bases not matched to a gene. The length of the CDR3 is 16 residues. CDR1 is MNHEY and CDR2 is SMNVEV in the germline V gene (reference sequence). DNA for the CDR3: TGTGCCAGCAGTTTAGTGGGACAGGGGCGTACCGCAAGGCAGTTCTTC. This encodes CASSLVGQGRTARQFF.

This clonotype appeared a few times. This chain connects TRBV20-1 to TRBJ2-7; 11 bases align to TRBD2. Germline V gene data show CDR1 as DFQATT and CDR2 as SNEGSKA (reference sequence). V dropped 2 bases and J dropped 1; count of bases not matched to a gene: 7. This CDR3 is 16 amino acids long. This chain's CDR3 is CSARPPGTSGSYEQYF. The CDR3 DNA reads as TGCAGTGCTAGACCCCCCGGGACTAGCGGTTCCTACGAGCAGTACTTC.

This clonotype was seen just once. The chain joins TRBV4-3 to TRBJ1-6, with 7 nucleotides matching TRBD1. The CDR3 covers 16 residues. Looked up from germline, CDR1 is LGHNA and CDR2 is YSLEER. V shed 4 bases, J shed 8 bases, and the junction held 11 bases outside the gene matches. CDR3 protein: CASSRVFRDRDSPLHF. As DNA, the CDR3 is TGCGCCAGCAGCCGAGTTTTTAGAGACAGGGATTCACCCCTCCACTTT.

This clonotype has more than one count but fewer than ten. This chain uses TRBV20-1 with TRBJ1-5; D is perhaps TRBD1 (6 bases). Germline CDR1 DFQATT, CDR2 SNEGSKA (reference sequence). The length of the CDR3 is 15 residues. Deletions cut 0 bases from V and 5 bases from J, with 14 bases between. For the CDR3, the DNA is TGCAGTGCTAGAGAGTTTAAAGGGGGGGATCAGCCCCAGCATTTT. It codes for CSAREFKGGDQPQHF.

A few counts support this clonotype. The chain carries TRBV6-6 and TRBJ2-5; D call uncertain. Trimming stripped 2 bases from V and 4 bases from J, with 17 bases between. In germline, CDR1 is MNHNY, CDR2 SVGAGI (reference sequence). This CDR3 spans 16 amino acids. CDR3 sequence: CASSYPQGASRETQYF. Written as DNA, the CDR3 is TGTGCCAGCAGTTACCCCCAAGGTGCGTCGAGAGAGACCCAGTACTTC.

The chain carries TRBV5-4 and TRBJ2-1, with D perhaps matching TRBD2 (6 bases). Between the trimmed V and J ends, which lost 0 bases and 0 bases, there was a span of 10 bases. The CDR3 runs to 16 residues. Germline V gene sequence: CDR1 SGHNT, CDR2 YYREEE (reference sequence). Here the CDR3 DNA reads TGTGCCAGCAGCTTGGAGGCGGGGATCTCCTACAATGAGCAGTTCTTC. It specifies CASSLEAGISYNEQFF.

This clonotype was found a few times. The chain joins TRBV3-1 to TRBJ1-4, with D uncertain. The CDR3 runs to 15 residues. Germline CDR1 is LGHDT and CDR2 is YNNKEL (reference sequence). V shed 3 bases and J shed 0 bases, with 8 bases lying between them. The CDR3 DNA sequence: TGTGCCAGCAGCCAGAGATACGCAACTAATGAAAAACTGTTTTTT. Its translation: CASSQRYATNEKLFF.

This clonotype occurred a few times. CDR3 loop: CSAWNPSGREGEQFF. CDR3 in DNA: TGCAGTGCATGGAATCCTAGCGGGAGGGAGGGTGAGCAGTTCTTC. The chain uses TRBV20-1 and TRBJ2-1; 12 bases line up with TRBD2. The CDR3 covers 15 residues. From germline, CDR1 is DFQATT and CDR2 SNEGSKA (reference sequence). The V segment lost 6 bases and the J segment 9 bases; nucleotides outside the gene matches: 12.

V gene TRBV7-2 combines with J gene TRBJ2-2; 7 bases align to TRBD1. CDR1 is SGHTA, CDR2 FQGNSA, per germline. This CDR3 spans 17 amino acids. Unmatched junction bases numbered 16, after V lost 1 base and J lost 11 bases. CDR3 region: CASSLVGAGGRTEELFF. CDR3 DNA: TGTGCCAGCAGCTTAGTGGGGGCAGGGGGTCGAACCGAAGAGCTGTTTTTT.

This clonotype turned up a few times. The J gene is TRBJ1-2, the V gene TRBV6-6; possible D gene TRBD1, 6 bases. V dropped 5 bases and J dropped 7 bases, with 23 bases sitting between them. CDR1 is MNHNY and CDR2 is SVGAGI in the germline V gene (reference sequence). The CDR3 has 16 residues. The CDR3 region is CASSDTGQPSVSGYTF. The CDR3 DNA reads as TGTGCCAGCAGTGACACGGGACAACCCTCGGTCTCTGGCTACACCTTC.

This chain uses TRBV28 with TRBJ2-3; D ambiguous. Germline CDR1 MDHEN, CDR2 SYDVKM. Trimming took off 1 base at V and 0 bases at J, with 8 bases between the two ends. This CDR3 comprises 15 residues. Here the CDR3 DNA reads TGTGCCAGCAGTTTATACCAGAGTAGCACAGATACGCAGTATTTT. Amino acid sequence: CASSLYQSSTDTQYF.